A single sample gave rise to the 10 T cell receptor beta chains below, sequenced in a study of Graves' ophthalmopathy and Graves' hyperthyroidism. TCR beta CDR3 regions were amplified from RNA transcripts. An opening RT-PCR round employed HTBI primers and preceded a second-round multiplex PCR. Each CDR3 protein is one row after TCRdb ran MiXCR on the multiplex PCR reads. Of around 660,000 distinct CDR3 sequences in the sample, over 40% were seen once. The sample consisted of peripheral blood. These receptors came from an adult man with Graves' ophthalmopathy.

This clonotype was observed a single time. The rearrangement uses TRBV5-1 and TRBJ1-2; TRBD1 matches at 7 bases. V was pared by 4 bases and J by 4 bases, with 4 bases of the junction left unmatched. The CDR3 is 13 amino acids. In germline, CDR1 is SGHRS, CDR2 YFSETQ. The CDR3 DNA reads as TGCGCCAGCAGCCGGGACAGTAGCTATGGCTACACCTTC. Its translation is CASSRDSSYGYTF.

To note about this clonotype: One end of the junction varies from germline; a read error may be responsible. The chain is built from TRBV10-3 and TRBJ2-7, with no clear D. Germline V gene data show CDR1 as ENHRY and CDR2 as SYGVKD. The CDR3 spans 13 residues. The CDR3 nucleotides are TGTGCCAGCAGTGAGTCTCTCCCCTACGAGCAGTACTTC. Translation gives CASSESLPYEQYF.

This rearrangement joins TRBV7-6 to TRBJ2-1; 11 bases line up with TRBD2. Per germline, CDR1 SGHVS and CDR2 FNYEAQ. The CDR3 spans 16 residues. Trimming at V came to 5 bases and at J to 7 bases, leaving 10 bases not matched to a gene. CDR3 DNA sequence: TGTGCCAGCAGCCTCTTAGCGGGAGGGGTTTGGAATGAGCAGTTCTTC. It specifies CASSLLAGGVWNEQFF.

This chain links TRBV29-1 with TRBJ1-2; a possible D gene is TRBD1 (6 bases). V lost 8 bases, J lost 3 bases, and 10 bases lay in between. Germline V lookup: CDR1 SQVTM, CDR2 ANQGSEA. The CDR3 consists of 11 residues. The CDR3 DNA follows: TGCAGCTTACAGGGTGACTATGGCTACACCTTC. Its protein product is CSLQGDYGYTF.

This clonotype was recorded many times. This chain connects TRBV19 to TRBJ1-5; a weak D match, TRBD1 (5 bases). The ends were cut back, 4 bases at V and 0 bases at J, with 13 bases in the middle. Germline CDR1 LNHDA, CDR2 SQIVND (reference sequence). This CDR3 has 16 residues. The CDR3 here is CASSNGLGTSNQPQHF. CDR3 coding DNA: TGTGCCAGTAGTAACGGACTGGGGACTAGCAATCAGCCCCAGCATTTT.

This clonotype came up once. V gene TRBV7-6 combines with J gene TRBJ2-2, with D hard to call. Germline CDR1 reads SGHVS; CDR2 reads FNYEAQ. The germline V and J ends were trimmed by 2 bases and 8 bases, with 9 bases remaining between them. CDR3 length: 13 amino acids. CDR3 coding DNA: TGTGCCAGCAGCTTAAGAGCAAGGGGGGAGCTGTTTTTT. Its translation: CASSLRARGELFF.

A note on this clonotype: One end of the junction does not line up with germline, which may come from a read error. J is TRBJ1-2 and V is TRBV10-3; D gene uncertain. CDR1 is ENHRY, CDR2 SYGVKD, per germline. The CDR3 spans 13 residues. CDR3 residues: CTISEPQGGGYTF. The CDR3 nucleotides are TGTACCATCAGCGAGCCCCAAGGTGGTGGCTACACCTTC.

This clonotype was seen many times. The DNA for the CDR3 is TGCAGTGTCAGAGGCACCGGGGAGCTGTTTTTT. This encodes CSVRGTGELFF. This chain links TRBV20-1 with TRBJ2-2; D uncertain. The CDR3 runs 11 residues. V lost 7 bases to trimming and J lost 4 bases, with 7 bases between them. CDR1 and CDR2 (germline): DFQATT, SNEGSKA (reference sequence).

The chain carries TRBV5-6 and TRBJ1-2; 8 bases fit TRBD1. The V gene end was trimmed by 4 bases and the J gene end by 8 bases; junction bases not matched to a gene: 13. Germline V gene lookup returns CDR1 SGHDT and CDR2 YYEEEE. The CDR3 is 15 residues long. The CDR3 sequence: CASSPQTGQGAGYTF. DNA for the CDR3: TGTGCCAGCAGCCCCCAAACCGGACAGGGAGCCGGCTACACCTTC.

This clonotype was seen many times. This chain joins TRBV6-6 and TRBJ1-2, with a possible D match to TRBD1 (5 bases). CDR3 length: 13 amino acids. Germline V CDR1 and CDR2: MNHNY, SVGAGI (reference sequence). V lost 1 base, J lost 8 bases, and 11 bases lay in between. DNA for the CDR3: TGTGCCAGCAGTTACTTGGGAGGGGAAGGCTACACCTTC. This gives the protein CASSYLGGEGYTF.